The TCR beta chain described here comes from a study of blood T cell repertoires in COVID-19. The assay was immunoSEQ multiplex PCR, and TCRdb's table has in-frame clones only and misses some. The sample records approximately 110,000 clones, about 90% being singletons. Trimming cost V 3 bases and J 11 bases; bases outside gene matches: 15. This CDR3 contains 15 residues. CDR1 is SGHNT and CDR2 is YYREEE in the germline V gene (reference sequence). The chain links TRBV5-4 to TRBJ2-5; 8 positions match TRBD1. The source is a woman between 50 and 59 years old with active or convalescent COVID-19. Sequenced material: peripheral blood. The CDR3 spells CASSSQGASSFSQYF. CDR3 coding DNA: TGTGCCAGCAGCTCCCAGGGGGCGTCTAGCTTTTCGCAGTACTTC.